This TCR beta chain was sequenced during a study of CD8+CD57+ T cells in acquired aplastic anemia (dated by TCRdb to the late 2010s). Background for the entire study: On average, sorted CD4+ and CD8+ cells yielded approximately 3 ug of extracted DNA, with a range of roughly 0.19 to 27.4 ug. Mean read counts for healthy donor samples were 8.5 million to 10.8 million for CD4+ cells and under 14 million for CD8+ cells. Overall results and qualifications from the work: Twenty-nine CD8+ CDR3 sequences were found in both patients and controls but appeared to be highly expressed in patients and within the immunodominant clones of the patients. Between patients and healthy controls, no significant difference in CD8+ Simpson's diversity was found (P=0.060).

The CDR3 sequence holds 15 residues, the cysteine and phenylalanine included. Only the CDR3 DNA is retained, 45 bases long and in frame from the first base. CDR1 and CDR2, looked up from the germline V gene, are SGHTA and FQGNSA. V and J lose 1 base and 5 bases, and a span of 14 bases separates them. About this clonotype: What this receptor recognizes is not known. No base-level quality is on record; no much larger clone is a single base apart.

Genomic DNA was used as template for profiling of TCR beta VDJ combinations and CDR3 sequences. TCR repertoire sequencing was run on an Illumina HiSeq 2000. As for the original processing: TRBV/TRBJ rearrangement plots, CDR3 size and DJ length profiles, and Simpson's diversity index were used to evaluate the repertoires. The most abundant DNA sequence in the deep sequencing data was taken as the immunodominant clone. CDR3 amino acid sequences were checked for sharing across subjects and were also compared against the VDJdb database and published repertoires. TCRdb reran the public reads through fastp at Q25 and MiXCR, keeping productive beta chains. Each CDR3 protein gets just one entry, which takes the most common genes and DNA from the rows behind it. These V and J calls originate from TCRdb's pipeline instead of the authors' own analysis. This sample has around 130,000 distinct CDR3 sequences in its table, and around 50% of those were observed once. The ten largest clones add up to 2.5% to 3% of the sample.

In the study, sorted CD4+ and CD8+ blood T cells from patients with severe aplastic anemia and from healthy subjects underwent deep sequencing of TCR repertoires. Ficoll-Paque density gradient centrifugation was used to isolate peripheral blood mononuclear cells. Before DNA extraction, CD4+ and CD8+ T cells were sorted by FACS or by magnetic beads. The source of this sequence is a human donor in good health, serving as a control. Sequenced: sorted CD4+, CD8+, or CD8+CD57+ T cells (not recorded which) from PBMCs. The receptor chain draws on TRBV7-2 and TRBJ2-5; TRBD1 is a possible D gene, resting on 5 matching bases. The nucleotide sequence reads as follows: TGTGCCAGCAGCTTAGTGGGGCCTCAGGTGGAGACCCAGTACTTC. It codes for CASSLVGPQVETQYF.